This T cell receptor beta chain derives from a study of shared clonotypes between healthy human individuals. CDR3 length equals 15 residues. Germline V gives CDR1 SNHLY, CDR2 FYNNEI. Trimming stripped 5 bases from V and 0 bases from J, with 11 bases between. Naive CD8 cells lacked CD45RO and underwent positive selection for CCR7, leaving out terminally differentiated effector memory CD45RA+ cells. On this clone itself: The antigen remains unidentified.

Overall study results and limits: The diversity represented, both genetic and in exposure history, was limited by few donors. Naive subsets usually exceeded memory subsets in estimated richness.

The material for each subset, its genomic DNA, was split evenly across several immunoSEQ plates. Data came from immunoSEQ multiplex PCR; TCRdb stores just in-frame clones and leaves some out. The table shows 1.5 million to 2.5 million clones, with roughly 95% occurring only once. This sequence originates from a man between 18 and 35 years old in good health. Sample: naive CD8+ T cells sorted from blood. J is TRBJ2-4 and V is TRBV2; D may be TRBD1 (5 bases). The CDR3 is CASSTTVLAKNIQYF. CDR3 DNA sequence: TGTGCCAGCAGTACGACAGTACTAGCCAAAAACATTCAGTACTTC.